The TCR beta chain described here comes from a study of PD-L1 blockade in urothelial cancer. The data were produced by immunoSEQ multiplex PCR, yet TCRdb's version contains in-frame clones alone and is incomplete. The sample yields about 95,000 clones, over 75% seen once. This clone occurred once. Time point denoted: pretreatment peripheral blood. Sample: PBMCs, taken around atezolizumab (anti-PD-L1) treatment. This sequence was found in a man aged 55 to 70 with urothelial cancer.

The CDR3 bases are TGTGCCTGGAGTAGGCGGGCGTATGGCTACACCTTC. Translation gives CAWSRRAYGYTF. The rearrangement uses TRBV30 and TRBJ1-2; no reliable D call. With 2 bases removed from V and 5 bases from J, the gap between germline ends came to 9 bases. This CDR3 spans 12 amino acids. Germline CDR1 reads GTSNPN; CDR2 reads SVGIG (reference sequence).